Listed here are 26 T cell receptor beta chains from one sample, sequenced in a study of shared clonotypes between healthy human individuals (dated by TCRdb to 2018 to 2020). The library relied on the immunoSEQ multiplex PCR assay. TCRdb mirrors the immuneACCESS table, restricted to in-frame sequences. Some clones are absent from its copies; in checked studies, under half trace to an unresolved V gene, and the reason for the others is unknown. This sample holds about 1.1 million clones; 60% to 85% were observed only once. 0.89% of the sample comes from the top ten. Sample: memory CD4+ T cells from PBMCs. Per the publication, the cell subset or site label means: CD45RA-negative fraction. The receptors come from a man younger than 35 in good health. Some clones in this sample may be carry-over from other donors' samples.

The chain links TRBV6-5 to TRBJ2-7; possibly TRBD2 for D (5 bases). Germline lookup yields CDR1 MNHEY and CDR2 SVGAGI. Deletions cut 4 bases from V and 3 bases from J, with 13 bases between. This CDR3 is 14 amino acids long. The CDR3 DNA sequence: TGTGCCAGCAGTTTTGGGCTAGAGGGCTACGAGCAGTACTTC. Translation: CASSFGLEGYEQYF.

The V call is TRBV11-2, the J call TRBJ2-1, with TRBD2 matching over 12 bases. Germline assignment: CDR1 SGHAT and CDR2 FQNNGV. V shed 5 bases and J 6 bases; nucleotides not matched to a gene: 8. The CDR3 contains 16 residues. The CDR3 DNA follows: TGTGCCAGCAGCCCTCCCAGACTAGCGGGAGTCAATGAGCAGTTCTTC. The encoded protein is CASSPPRLAGVNEQFF.

The genes are TRBV30 and TRBJ1-2, with D hard to call. V dropped 5 bases and J dropped 8 bases, with 18 bases sitting between them. The CDR3 runs 13 residues. Germline CDR1 GTSNPN, CDR2 SVGIG (reference sequence). The CDR3 region is CAWSKTAVEGYTF. The DNA for the CDR3 is TGTGCCTGGTCAAAGACGGCGGTGGAAGGCTACACCTTC.

This clone came up a few times. The chain joins TRBV5-1 to TRBJ1-2; a weak D match, TRBD1 (5 bases). This CDR3 spans 14 amino acids. V was trimmed by 5 bases and J by 0 bases, leaving 11 bases between them. In germline, CDR1 is SGHRS, CDR2 YFSETQ. CDR3 coding DNA: TGCGCCAGCAGTGAAGGGACCTCTAACTATGGCTACACCTTC. This translates into CASSEGTSNYGYTF.

The chain combines TRBV7-2 with TRBJ1-4; TRBD1 matches at 7 bases. This CDR3 is built from 14 residues. V gave up 8 bases and J gave up 10 bases; unmatched junction bases: 13. CDR1 and CDR2 (germline): SGHTA, FQGNSA. The CDR3 sequence is CASRYSTGIGKLFF. DNA of the CDR3: TGTGCCAGCCGTTATTCGACAGGGATCGGAAAACTGTTTTTT.

The chain links TRBV29-1 to TRBJ1-2, with TRBD1 identical over 7 bases. The ends lost 6 bases at V and 2 bases at J; junction bases unmatched: 6. This CDR3 region has 13 residues. From germline, CDR1 is SQVTM and CDR2 ANQGSEA. The CDR3 DNA reads as TGCAGCGTAAGGACAGGCTCAAACTATGGCTACACCTTC. This codes for CSVRTGSNYGYTF.

This clone has ten or more counts. V gene TRBV7-3 combines with J gene TRBJ1-1, with D unclear. Germline V lookup: CDR1 SGHTA, CDR2 FQGTGA. Deletions cut 5 bases from V and 0 bases from J, with 7 bases between. The CDR3 runs 13 residues. CDR3 sequence: CASSESMNTEAFF. The CDR3 DNA follows: TGTGCCAGCAGCGAAAGTATGAACACTGAAGCTTTCTTT.

This clone was seen ten or more times. The genes are TRBV9 and TRBJ1-5; tentatively, D is TRBD1 (5 bases). Germline values: CDR1 SGDLS, CDR2 YYNGEE. This CDR3 spans 15 amino acids. Trimming took 3 bases from V and 7 from J, leaving 17 bases between them. CDR3 region: CASSAGAGRQQPQHF. Here the CDR3 DNA reads TGTGCCAGCAGCGCTGGAGCGGGGCGCCAACAGCCCCAGCATTTT.

V and J are TRBV2 and TRBJ1-3, with D hard to call. V shed 9 bases and J shed 0 bases, with 9 bases lying between them. The CDR3 contains 13 residues. Per germline, CDR1 SNHLY and CDR2 FYNNEI. CDR3 DNA sequence: TGTGCCAGTAACAGCGACTCTGGAAACACCATATATTTT. Translation gives CASNSDSGNTIYF.

The chain combines TRBV5-1 with TRBJ2-5; the match to TRBD2 covers 13 bases. Germline-derived CDR1 and CDR2 are SGHRS and YFSETQ. J lost 1 base, V lost 4 bases, and 7 bases had no gene match. The CDR3 contains 17 residues. The CDR3 DNA reads as TGCGCCAGCAGCCCGCCCGGGACTAGCGGGACCCAAGAGACCCAGTACTTC. Translating it yields CASSPPGTSGTQETQYF.

This sequence joins TRBV6-6 and TRBJ2-7; D perhaps matches TRBD2 (6 bases). Trimming cost V 2 bases and J 4 bases, with 6 bases left between them. The V gene's germline CDR1 is MNHNY and CDR2 SVGAGI (reference sequence). The CDR3 is made up of 12 amino acids. The CDR3 is CASSYRGYEQYF. In DNA form, the CDR3 reads TGTGCCAGCAGTTACCGGGGGTACGAGCAGTACTTC.

Written as DNA, the CDR3 is TGTGCCAGCAGCCTCCGGACTAGCGGGATCGGGGAGACCCAGTACTTC. Its translation: CASSLRTSGIGETQYF. This sequence joins TRBV7-2 and TRBJ2-5; 12 bases agree with TRBD2. The CDR3 length is 16 residues. V lost 5 bases to trimming and J lost 5 bases; unmatched junction nucleotides: 9. CDR1 is SGHTA and CDR2 is FQGNSA in the germline V gene.

V and J are TRBV7-2 and TRBJ2-1; TRBD2 might be the D (6 bases). Germline V gives CDR1 SGHTA, CDR2 FQGNSA. The CDR3 extends over 13 amino acids. With 4 bases removed from V and 9 bases from J, the gap between germline ends came to 13 bases. The CDR3 is CASSSRLVSEQFF. CDR3 DNA sequence: TGTGCCAGCAGCTCCCGACTAGTTAGTGAGCAGTTCTTC.

V and J are TRBV4-1 and TRBJ1-2; 9 nucleotides agree with TRBD1. Germline assignment: CDR1 MGHRA and CDR2 YSYEKL. Trimming removed 4 bases from V and 4 bases from J; junction bases left unmatched: 7. The CDR3 covers 15 residues. The CDR3 reads CASSPGDRAIYGYTF. The CDR3 DNA reads as TGCGCCAGCAGCCCGGGGGACAGGGCAATCTATGGCTACACCTTC.

Ten or more counts support this clone. The chain couples TRBV7-9 to TRBJ1-5, with 8 bases identical to TRBD1. The V gene end was trimmed by 1 base and the J gene end by 4 bases; junction bases not matched to a gene: 9. Germline loops: CDR1 SEHNR, CDR2 FQNEAQ (reference sequence). The CDR3 totals 17 residues. CDR3 DNA sequence: TGTGCCAGCAGCTTAGACGGCGACAGGGGCCAGAATCAGCCCCAGCATTTT. Translating gives CASSLDGDRGQNQPQHF. Based on the CDR3 plus reference TRBV7-9 and TRBJ1-5, the full variable domain is DTGVSQNPRHKITKRGQNVTFRCDPISEHNRLYWYRQTLGQGPEFLTYFQNEAQLEKSRLLSDRFSAERPKGSFSTLEIQRTEQGDSAMYLCASSLDGDRGQNQPQHFGDGTRLSIL.

CDR3 amino acids: CASSEIDIQETQYF. The CDR3 DNA follows: TGTGCCAGTAGCGAAATTGATATACAAGAGACCCAGTACTTC. The chain recombines TRBV19 with TRBJ2-5; D is uncertain. V was pared by 6 bases and J by 2 bases, with 13 bases between. This CDR3 has 14 residues. Germline V gives CDR1 LNHDA, CDR2 SQIVND (reference sequence).

The V call is TRBV28, the J call TRBJ2-7; 9 bases map to TRBD2. Germline-derived CDR1 and CDR2 are MDHEN and SYDVKM. The CDR3 totals 14 residues. The J segment lost 2 bases and the V segment lost 11 bases, leaving 10 bases of the junction unmatched. The CDR3 DNA is TGTGCCTCCTGCGTAGCGGGAGTCACCTACGAGCAGTACTTC. Encoded protein: CASCVAGVTYEQYF.

The CDR3 spells CASSFWREGRAQYF. CDR3 bases: TGTGCCAGCAGCTTTTGGCGGGAGGGGAGGGCGCAGTATTTT. The gene calls are TRBV5-5 and TRBJ2-3; 9 bases match TRBD2. V lost 2 bases, J lost 10 bases, and 8 bases stayed unmatched. In germline, CDR1 is SGHKS, CDR2 YYEKEE (reference sequence). CDR3 size: 14 residues.

The chain recombines TRBV30 with TRBJ2-7; a possible D gene is TRBD1 (6 bases). The CDR3 has 14 amino acids. The germline V and J ends were trimmed by 3 bases and 5 bases, with 17 bases remaining between them. Germline V gene lookup returns CDR1 GTSNPN and CDR2 SVGIG (reference sequence). The CDR3: CAWSATGLKNEQYF. The CDR3 coding sequence is TGTGCCTGGAGCGCAACAGGGCTAAAAAACGAGCAGTACTTC.

This chain joins TRBV2 and TRBJ2-1; TRBD2 aligns across 11 bases. Trimming at V came to 6 bases and at J to 8 bases, leaving 9 bases not matched to a gene. Germline V gives CDR1 SNHLY, CDR2 FYNNEI. The CDR3 is 15 residues long. For the CDR3, the DNA is TGTGCCAGCAGCGCATGGACTAGCGGGTCGGATGAGCAGTTCTTC. This encodes CASSAWTSGSDEQFF.

The V call is TRBV9, the J call TRBJ2-1; D gene unclear. This CDR3 is built from 12 residues. Germline V gene sequence: CDR1 SGDLS, CDR2 YYNGEE. Trimming removed 0 bases from V and 9 bases from J, with 7 bases in between. The CDR3 reads CASSVDLREQFF. The CDR3 bases are TGTGCCAGCAGCGTAGATCTTCGTGAGCAGTTCTTC.

The sample holds one count of this clone. The chain carries TRBV27 and TRBJ2-2; 14 bases fit TRBD2. This CDR3 contains 16 residues. V lost 6 bases to trimming and J lost 8 bases; unmatched junction nucleotides: 8. Germline loops: CDR1 MNHEY, CDR2 SMNVEV (reference sequence). The CDR3 sequence is CASRFGLAGGPGELFF. Written as DNA, the CDR3 is TGTGCCAGCAGATTCGGACTAGCGGGAGGCCCGGGGGAGCTGTTTTTT.

The rearrangement joins TRBV7-6 to TRBJ2-7; D may correspond to TRBD1 or TRBD2 (6 bases each). Between the trimmed V and J ends, which lost 5 bases and 7 bases, there was a span of 27 bases. The CDR3 sequence is 17 residues long. Germline lookup yields CDR1 SGHVS and CDR2 FNYEAQ. CDR3 sequence (DNA): TGTGCCAGCAGCGCACAACCATCGATTTATGGGGGGCGGGAGCAGTACTTC. This gives the protein CASSAQPSIYGGREQYF.

The chain recombines TRBV2 with TRBJ2-7; D possibly corresponds to TRBD1 (7 bases). The CDR3 covers 17 residues. Per germline, CDR1 SNHLY and CDR2 FYNNEI. Between the trimmed V and J ends, which lost 8 bases and 3 bases, there was a span of 26 bases. CDR3 DNA: TGTGCCAGCCTCAGCTCTCGAAGACAGGGACTCGACTACGAGCAGTACTTC. As protein: CASLSSRRQGLDYEQYF.

This clone was detected a few times. The rearrangement joins TRBV6-5 to TRBJ1-4; unclear D gene. V was clipped by 6 bases and J by 7 bases, with 12 bases between them. There are 13 residues in the CDR3. CDR1 MNHEY and CDR2 SVGAGI come from the germline V gene. The CDR3 bases are TGTGCCAGCAGGGGTATCGGAGCTGAAAAACTGTTTTTT. Translating gives CASRGIGAEKLFF.

On this clone: In the same sample, other DNA sequences code for this CDR3. The chain carries TRBV5-1 and TRBJ2-2; TRBD2 aligns across 10 bases. CDR3 length: 16 amino acids. Trimming took 1 base from V and 2 from J; bases not matched to a gene: 2. The V gene's germline CDR1 is SGHRS and CDR2 YFSETQ. CDR3 coding DNA: TGCGCCAGCAGCTTGTTAGCGGGAGGAAACACCGGGGAGCTGTTTTTT. Translating it yields CASSLLAGGNTGELFF.